This T cell receptor beta chain originates from a study of metastatic and nonmetastatic thyroid tumors. This clone was observed at least ten times. No treatment had been given to any patient before thyroid surgery. TCRdb re-called clones via MiXCR from the PCR reads. Among roughly 19,000 clones listed, over 20% were seen once. The receptor was derived from a male donor with papillary thyroid cancer or a benign thyroid nodule (not recorded which). Some clones in this sample may be carry-over from other donors' samples. The specimen sequenced was tumor tissue.

The CDR3 reads CASSVSGDYGYTF. In DNA, the CDR3 is TGTGCCAGCAGCGTATCAGGGGACTATGGCTACACCTTC. The V and J genes are TRBV9 and TRBJ1-2, with D perhaps TRBD1 (6 bases). The V end was cut by 1 base, the J end by 3 bases, with 7 bases between. Germline V gene sequence: CDR1 SGDLS, CDR2 YYNGEE. This CDR3 has 13 amino acids.